These 28 T cell receptor beta chains share one sample of origin, sequenced in a study of shared clonotypes between healthy human individuals. Generated by immunoSEQ multiplex PCR, the TCRdb table keeps only in-frame clones and is missing some. Of 1.5 million to 2.5 million clones detected, around 96% appear once; the ten largest clones hold 0.95% to 1.5%. Naive CD8 populations comprised CD45RO-negative cells positively selected for CCR7, excluding terminally differentiated effector memory CD45RA+ cells. Sequences were obtained from naive CD8+ T cells sorted from blood. The receptor source for this set is a man younger than 35 in good health.

This chain connects TRBV29-1 to TRBJ2-2; TRBD2 aligns across 7 bases. V was pared by 7 bases and J by 4 bases, with 6 bases of the junction left unmatched. This CDR3 is built from 13 residues. The V gene's germline CDR1 is SQVTM and CDR2 ANQGSEA. The CDR3 DNA follows: TGCAGCGCAGCGGGGCCCGGCACCGGGGAGCTGTTTTTT. It yields the protein CSAAGPGTGELFF.

CDR3 sequence reads: CASSLTGYQETQYF. In nucleotides, the CDR3 is TGTGCCAGCAGCCTCACAGGCTACCAAGAGACCCAGTACTTC. V gene TRBV7-6 combines with J gene TRBJ2-5, with D possibly TRBD1 on 5 matching bases. V was trimmed by 5 bases and J by 0 bases, leaving 10 bases between them. Germline V gene sequence: CDR1 SGHVS, CDR2 FNYEAQ. The CDR3 covers 14 residues. Using reference TRBV7-6 and TRBJ2-5 for the parts outside the CDR3, the full variable domain is GAGVSQSPRYKVTKRGQDVALRCDPISGHVSLYWYRQALGQGPEFLTYFNYEAQQDKSGLPNDRFSAERPEGSISTLTIQRTEQRDSAMYRCASSLTGYQETQYFGPGTRLLVL.

This clone was observed a handful of times. The V and J genes are TRBV2 and TRBJ1-4; D is ambiguous. The CDR3 length is 16 residues. Germline-derived CDR1 and CDR2 are SNHLY and FYNNEI. V was trimmed by 7 bases and J by 3 bases, leaving 18 bases between them. This chain's CDR3 is CASIWSRESANEKLFF. The CDR3 DNA follows: TGTGCCAGCATATGGTCGAGGGAGAGTGCTAATGAAAAACTGTTTTTT.

The chain links TRBV28 to TRBJ1-3; TRBD1 matches at 7 bases. CDR1 is MDHEN, CDR2 SYDVKM, per germline. This CDR3 region has 15 residues. J lost 0 bases, V lost 6 bases, and 5 bases had no gene match. The CDR3 coding sequence is TGTGCCAGCAGCCACAGGGGCAGCTCTGGAAACACCATATATTTT. Translating gives CASSHRGSSGNTIYF.

Concerning this clone itself: This sample includes further DNA sequences coding for the same CDR3. The rearrangement joins TRBV2 to TRBJ1-2; D remains unclear. The germline V gene encodes CDR1 SNHLY and CDR2 FYNNEI. The V gene lost 3 bases and the J gene lost 2 bases, with 10 bases spanning the gap. There are 14 residues in the CDR3. The CDR3 DNA reads TGTGCCAGCAGTGAGGGTCACCCGAACTATGGCTACACCTTC. This gives the protein CASSEGHPNYGYTF.

The chain combines TRBV27 with TRBJ1-1, with unresolved D. Germline V gene sequence: CDR1 MNHEY, CDR2 SMNVEV (reference sequence). The CDR3 sequence is 13 residues long. V shed 6 bases and J shed 0 bases, with 8 bases lying between them. This chain's CDR3 is CASRRTLNTEAFF. CDR3 nucleotide sequence: TGTGCCAGCAGGCGGACCTTGAACACTGAAGCTTTCTTT.

The chain joins TRBV9 to TRBJ2-1; D possibly corresponds to TRBD2 (6 bases). CDR1 SGDLS and CDR2 YYNGEE come from the germline V gene. Trimming stripped 4 bases from V and 7 bases from J, with 24 bases between. This CDR3 has 17 residues. CDR3 region: CASSSERGLGTGNEQFF. In DNA, the CDR3 is TGTGCCAGCAGCTCCGAGAGAGGGTTGGGGACTGGGAATGAGCAGTTCTTC.

V gene TRBV19 combines with J gene TRBJ1-1, with D possibly matching TRBD1 (6 bases). CDR3 length equals 16 residues. Trimming took off 1 base at V and 2 bases at J, with 14 bases between the two ends. The germline CDR1 and CDR2 sequences are LNHDA and SQIVND (reference sequence). CDR3: CASSIAQGRANTEAFF. The CDR3 nucleotides are TGTGCCAGTAGTATAGCCCAGGGGCGGGCAAACACTGAAGCTTTCTTT.

V and J are TRBV30 and TRBJ1-2, with D unresolved. The V gene lost 0 bases and the J gene lost 1 base, with 6 bases spanning the gap. This CDR3 region has 13 residues. Germline V gives CDR1 GTSNPN, CDR2 SVGIG (reference sequence). The CDR3, as DNA: TGTGCCTGGAGTGTAACTTTTAACTATGGCTACACCTTC. Its translation: CAWSVTFNYGYTF.

The gene calls are TRBV4-1 and TRBJ2-1, with 10 positions matching TRBD2. The CDR3 loop spans 16 amino acids. Germline CDR1 is MGHRA and CDR2 is YSYEKL. After removal of 3 bases from V and 5 bases from J, the junction contained 7 bases not matched to a gene. This chain's CDR3 is CASSHRLAGLNNEQFF. CDR3 sequence (DNA): TGCGCCAGCAGCCACCGACTAGCGGGCCTAAACAATGAGCAGTTCTTC.

This sequence joins TRBV7-8 and TRBJ2-7, with D unclear. The germline gives CDR1 SGHVS, CDR2 FQNEAQ. V was shortened by 2 bases and J by 4 bases, with 12 bases between the two germline ends. This CDR3 is 14 amino acids long. The CDR3 DNA sequence: TGTGCCAGCAGCTTATCTCAAGGCTGGTACGAGCAGTACTTC. This sequence encodes CASSLSQGWYEQYF.

The gene calls are TRBV27 and TRBJ2-7, with D uncertain. The CDR3 is 13 amino acids. The ends were cut back, 6 bases at V and 3 bases at J, with 12 bases in the middle. Germline assignment: CDR1 MNHEY and CDR2 SMNVEV (reference sequence). CDR3 bases: TGTGCCAGCAGCCCCAGGTTCGGCTACGAGCAGTACTTC. Translating gives CASSPRFGYEQYF.

The rearrangement uses TRBV5-6 and TRBJ2-1; TRBD2 agrees at 8 bases. The germline V gene encodes CDR1 SGHDT and CDR2 YYEEEE. There are 15 residues in the CDR3. The ends lost 2 bases at V and 12 bases at J; junction bases unmatched: 13. The CDR3 loop is CASSFSAGAYGRQFF. DNA of the CDR3: TGTGCCAGCAGCTTTTCAGCGGGAGCCTATGGGAGGCAGTTCTTC.

The V gene is TRBV30, the J gene TRBJ2-7; D uncertain. Germline-derived CDR1 and CDR2 are GTSNPN and SVGIG (reference sequence). V lost 0 bases and J 3 bases, leaving 12 bases between the germline ends. The CDR3 length is 14 residues. Written as DNA, the CDR3 is TGTGCCTGGAGTGTACCAGGCCAAGTCTACGAGCAGTACTTC. Translated: CAWSVPGQVYEQYF.

This chain connects TRBV4-3 to TRBJ1-2, with D possibly matching TRBD1 (5 bases). Germline V gene lookup returns CDR1 LGHNA and CDR2 YSLEER. Trimming took off 0 bases at V and 6 bases at J, with 17 bases between the two ends. This CDR3 comprises 16 residues. The CDR3: CASSQDVQVVYDGYTF. CDR3 coding DNA: TGCGCCAGCAGCCAAGATGTACAGGTGGTGTACGATGGCTACACCTTC.

The chain recombines TRBV25-1 with TRBJ1-2; 7 bases align to TRBD1. CDR3 length equals 14 residues. Looked up from germline, CDR1 is MGHDK and CDR2 is SYGVNS. J lost 2 bases, V lost 4 bases, and 4 bases had no gene match. The CDR3 DNA reads as TGTGCCAGCAGTGCTGGACAGGCAAACTATGGCTACACCTTC. Translated: CASSAGQANYGYTF.

V and J are TRBV27 and TRBJ1-1, with D hard to call. Per the germline V gene, CDR1 is MNHEY and CDR2 is SMNVEV (reference sequence). The CDR3 is 13 amino acids. V lost 5 bases and J 1 base, leaving 8 bases between the germline ends. The CDR3 here is CASSDRWNTEAFF. The CDR3 DNA follows: TGTGCCAGCAGTGACCGCTGGAACACTGAAGCTTTCTTT.

This chain uses TRBV29-1 with TRBJ2-7; 7 nucleotides align to TRBD1. The length of the CDR3 is 13 residues. The V gene's germline CDR1 is SQVTM and CDR2 ANQGSEA. V lost 6 bases to trimming and J lost 3 bases; unmatched junction nucleotides: 8. The CDR3 region is CSVFTGQYYEQYF. CDR3 in DNA: TGCAGCGTCTTTACGGGACAGTACTACGAGCAGTACTTC.

The rearrangement joins TRBV5-1 to TRBJ2-7; the D is unclear. Germline loops: CDR1 SGHRS, CDR2 YFSETQ. Between the trimmed V and J ends, which lost 2 bases and 3 bases, there was a span of 9 bases. The length of the CDR3 is 13 residues. The CDR3 protein is CASSFNPGYEQYF. The CDR3 DNA sequence: TGCGCCAGCAGCTTTAATCCCGGCTACGAGCAGTACTTC.

V gene TRBV19 combines with J gene TRBJ1-1, with unresolved D. Germline CDR1 and CDR2: LNHDA and SQIVND (reference sequence). The CDR3 is made up of 13 amino acids. The V end lost 8 bases, the J end lost 10 bases, and 20 bases lay between the germline ends. CDR3 amino acids: CASSGNPNLGAFF. CDR3 sequence (DNA): TGTGCCAGTTCGGGCAACCCCAACCTCGGAGCTTTCTTT. Combining the CDR3 with reference TRBV19 and TRBJ1-1 gives the whole variable domain DGGITQSPKYLFRKEGQNVTLSCEQNLNHDAMYWYRQDPGQGLRLIYYSQIVNDFQKGDIAEGYSVSREKKESFPLTVTSAQKNPTAFYLCASSGNPNLGAFFGQGTRLTVV.

V is TRBV6-6 and J is TRBJ2-1, with 8 bases lining up with TRBD2. The CDR3 has 11 residues. Per germline, CDR1 MNHNY and CDR2 SVGAGI (reference sequence). CDR3 region: CASGMPSEQFF. The CDR3 bases are TGTGCTAGCGGGATGCCCAGTGAGCAGTTCTTC.

This clone was counted once. The junction departs from germline at one end; a sequencing error may be responsible. The chain couples TRBV19 to TRBJ2-3; 14 bases fit TRBD2. The CDR3 is 16 residues long. Germline V gives CDR1 LNHDA, CDR2 SQIVND (reference sequence). CDR3 sequence reads: CAGSLGLAGDTDTQYF. The CDR3 DNA sequence: TGTGCCGGTAGTTTGGGACTAGCGGGAGACACAGATACGCAGTATTTT.

The chain uses TRBV6-5 and TRBJ2-3; 11 bases align to TRBD2. The CDR3 has 15 amino acids. Germline trimming cut 4 bases from V and 6 bases from J; bases unmatched to any gene: 6. In germline, CDR1 is MNHEY, CDR2 SVGAGI. In nucleotides, the CDR3 is TGTGCCAGCAGTTCTATAGCGGGGGGGAGGGATACGCAGTATTTT. The encoded protein is CASSSIAGGRDTQYF.

The chain is built from TRBV29-1 and TRBJ2-3; 10 nucleotides agree with TRBD2. Per germline, CDR1 SQVTM and CDR2 ANQGSEA. There are 13 residues in the CDR3. With 7 bases clipped from V and 3 bases from J, the junction kept 4 bases outside the gene matches. CDR3 bases: TGCAGCGGGGGGACTAGCGATACAGATACGCAGTATTTT. It translates to CSGGTSDTDTQYF.

V usage is TRBV27 and J usage is TRBJ2-5; TRBD2 agrees at 8 bases. Germline V lookup: CDR1 MNHEY, CDR2 SMNVEV (reference sequence). Trimming removed 6 bases from V and 5 bases from J; junction bases left unmatched: 11. The length of the CDR3 is 15 residues. The CDR3: CASRTSGGGLETQYF. CDR3 bases: TGTGCCAGCAGGACCAGCGGGGGCGGATTGGAGACCCAGTACTTC.

The rearrangement links TRBV5-6 to TRBJ2-5; D is undetermined. This CDR3 contains 14 residues. Germline CDR1 and CDR2: SGHDT and YYEEEE. V was pared by 0 bases and J by 1 base, with 7 bases between. The CDR3 bases are TGTGCCAGCAGCTTGGTTGCCCTCCAAGAGACCCAGTACTTC. It specifies CASSLVALQETQYF.

J is TRBJ1-1 and V is TRBV6-6; maybe TRBD1 (5 bases). Germline CDR1 and CDR2: MNHNY and SVGAGI (reference sequence). The length of the CDR3 is 13 residues. V lost 6 bases to trimming and J lost 1 base, with 9 bases between them. CDR3 DNA sequence: TGTGCCAGCAGCAACGGGGGGAACACTGAAGCTTTCTTT. Its translation is CASSNGGNTEAFF.

The rearrangement links TRBV29-1 to TRBJ2-3; either TRBD1 or TRBD2 may supply D (5 bases each). From germline, CDR1 is SQVTM and CDR2 ANQGSEA. The CDR3 loop spans 13 amino acids. V was cut by 3 bases and J by 2 bases, with 9 bases left in between. The CDR3, as DNA: TGCAGCGTTGACGGGGCAGTCACAGATACGCAGTATTTT. As protein: CSVDGAVTDTQYF.